In this sample, the clone carrying this TCR beta chain turned up a few times. What it binds is not known. These data are taken from a study of beta chain features in type 1 diabetes. Study in general: Healthy donors resembled patients in age, gender and cell yields. Study observations and caveats: Shorter templates might be favored by PCR, and equally so in patients and in controls. There was a moderate but significant shortening of TCRB CDR3s in all four CD4+ subsets of Type 1 diabetes patients. It was not settled here whether HLA type affects TCRB rearrangement.

Isolated RNA was reverse transcribed in full, so expressed TCRB transcripts were sequenced. TCRdb's table, derived via immunoSEQ multiplex PCR, lists solely in-frame clones and lacks some. The sample shows about 660,000 clones, over 11% of them seen only once. The V gene lost 4 bases and the J gene lost 4 bases, with 9 bases spanning the gap. Germline loops: CDR1 SGDLS, CDR2 YYNGEE. CDR3 length: 13 amino acids. The sequence came from a man aged 18 to 29 with type 1 diabetes. Material: naive CD4+ T cells from blood. V and J are TRBV9 and TRBJ2-1; D may be TRBD1 (5 bases). The CDR3 spells CASSRGEYNEQFF. CDR3 DNA: TGTGCCAGCAGCAGGGGCGAATACAATGAGCAGTTCTTC. The variable domain in full, with the rest retrieved from reference TRBV9 and TRBJ2-1, is DSGVTQTPKHLITATGQRVTLRCSPRSGDLSVYWYQQSLDQGLQFLIQYYNGEERAKGNILERFSAQQFPDLHSELNLSSLELGDSALYFCASSRGEYNEQFFGPGTRLTVL.